The clone carrying this T cell receptor (beta chain) was detected only once. Its antigen is unidentified. The assay was immunoSEQ multiplex PCR, and TCRdb's table has in-frame clones only and misses some. The data contain about 85,000 clones, approximately 88% of them singletons. The record originates from a study of T cell responses to AZD1222 COVID-19 vaccine. Study-level information: Investigators merged groups given second doses at roughly 4 or roughly 12 weeks.

The CDR3 consists of 11 residues. V lost 8 bases to trimming and J lost 6 bases, with 7 bases between them. The V gene's germline CDR1 is MNHEY and CDR2 SVGAGI. Study-wide points: The number of AZD1222 recipients seropositive at baseline was only 5 to 7.

The chain joins TRBV6-5 to TRBJ2-2; no firm D call. This TCR derives from an adult in good health. The sample in question was peripheral blood, obtained on day 0 of AZD1222 vaccination. CDR3 sequence: CASGVAGELFF. In DNA, the CDR3 is TGTGCCAGCGGGGTCGCCGGGGAGCTGTTTTTT.